One and the same sample provided the 28 T cell receptor beta chains below, sequenced in a study of blood T cell repertoires in COVID-19. The table came from immunoSEQ multiplex PCR; TCRdb's copy has only in-frame clones and leaves some out. The sample consists of 120,000 to 150,000 clones, approximately 80% of them appearing once. The sample comprised peripheral blood. These receptors were taken from a man aged 60 to 75 with active or convalescent COVID-19.

This rearrangement joins TRBV2 to TRBJ2-1; 9 bases align to TRBD2. The CDR3 covers 17 residues. V was pared by 4 bases and J by 6 bases, with 13 bases of the junction left unmatched. The V gene's germline CDR1 is SNHLY and CDR2 FYNNEI. This CDR3 reads CASSARQGQAGGNEQFF. In DNA form, the CDR3 reads TGTGCCAGCAGTGCGCGGCAGGGACAAGCGGGAGGCAATGAGCAGTTCTTC.

This chain links TRBV6-5 with TRBJ1-1, with D unclear. The CDR3 length is 12 residues. The germline V gene encodes CDR1 MNHEY and CDR2 SVGAGI. V lost 6 bases and J lost 1, with 6 bases in between. The CDR3 DNA follows: TGTGCCAGCAGCCCCGGGAACACTGAAGCTTTCTTT. This gives the protein CASSPGNTEAFF.

The chain links TRBV4-1 to TRBJ2-7; 8 bases line up with TRBD1. The V and J ends lost 4 bases and 4 bases, in that order; junction bases with no gene match: 12. There are 16 residues in the CDR3. Per germline, CDR1 MGHRA and CDR2 YSYEKL. In DNA, the CDR3 is TGCGCCAGCAGCCCACCCCAGGGGGCTAGGGGTTACGAGCAGTACTTC. Amino acid sequence: CASSPPQGARGYEQYF.

The rearrangement links TRBV24-1 to TRBJ2-2, with 13 bases matching TRBD2. The trim removed 8 bases at V and 0 bases at J, leaving 2 bases unmatched. This CDR3 region has 16 residues. Per the germline V gene, CDR1 is KGHDR and CDR2 is SFDVKD. CDR3 DNA sequence: TGTGCCACCAAGGGGACTAGCGGGGCGAACACCGGGGAGCTGTTTTTT. Translated, it gives CATKGTSGANTGELFF.

The gene calls are TRBV10-3 and TRBJ1-1; unclear D gene. This CDR3 spans 14 amino acids. CDR1 ENHRY and CDR2 SYGVKD come from the germline V gene. The V and J ends lost 6 bases and 6 bases respectively, with 17 bases between them. CDR3 DNA sequence: TGTGCCATCAGCCCCGGGAGTGCGAGATCTGAAGCTTTCTTT. Its translation: CAISPGSARSEAFF.

This chain joins TRBV10-3 and TRBJ1-1; TRBD1 aligns across 12 bases. There are 15 residues in the CDR3. Trimming took 6 bases from V and 10 from J; bases not matched to a gene: 12. CDR1 and CDR2 from the germline V gene are ENHRY and SYGVKD. CDR3 DNA sequence: TGTGCCATCAGGTCCGGGACAGGGGGCGATGGAGGAGCTTTCTTT. Amino acids: CAIRSGTGGDGGAFF.

The chain's CDR3 is CASTPWASGATDTQYF. In nucleotides, the CDR3 is TGCGCCAGCACACCCTGGGCTAGCGGGGCCACAGATACGCAGTATTTT. This chain joins TRBV10-1 and TRBJ2-3; 9 positions agree with TRBD2. The CDR3 sequence is 16 residues long. Germline V gives CDR1 WNHNN, CDR2 SYGVQD (reference sequence). Trimming took 7 bases from V and 2 from J; bases not matched to a gene: 10.

This clone was observed once. The rearrangement links TRBV6-2 or TRBV6-3 to TRBJ1-5; D remains ambiguous. The length of the CDR3 is 13 residues. V lost 5 bases, J lost 2 bases, and 7 bases lay in between. Germline loops: CDR1 MNHEY, CDR2 SVGEGT. CDR3 protein: CASSRGGNQPQHF. The DNA of the CDR3 is TGTGCCAGCAGTCGAGGTGGCAATCAGCCCCAGCATTTT.

The chain has TRBV5-1 and TRBJ2-7; 8 bases agree with TRBD1. With 4 bases clipped from V and 2 bases from J, the junction kept 5 bases outside the gene matches. CDR1 is SGHRS and CDR2 is YFSETQ in the germline V gene. This CDR3 has 14 amino acids. The CDR3 region is CASSPRTGTYEQYF. The DNA of the CDR3 is TGCGCCAGCAGCCCTCGGACAGGGACCTACGAGCAGTACTTC.

The chain carries TRBV7-2 and TRBJ2-1; 9 nucleotides line up with TRBD1. The V gene end was trimmed by 1 base and the J gene end by 4 bases; junction bases not matched to a gene: 5. From germline, CDR1 is SGHTA and CDR2 FQGNSA. This CDR3 has 16 amino acids. The CDR3 DNA reads TGTGCCAGCAGCTTAGATACAGGGGGCCTTTACAATGAGCAGTTCTTC. This translates into CASSLDTGGLYNEQFF.

The chain combines TRBV19 with TRBJ2-3; D is possibly TRBD2 (7 bases). The CDR3 is 13 residues long. Germline CDR1 LNHDA, CDR2 SQIVND (reference sequence). Trimming left V 11 bases short and J 5 bases short, with 17 bases between. CDR3 sequence reads: CASATGRGDTQYF. In nucleotides, the CDR3 is TGTGCCTCTGCTACAGGGAGGGGAGATACGCAGTATTTT.

The rearrangement joins TRBV3-1 (or the pseudogene TRBV3-2) to TRBJ2-3; 10 bases are a match to TRBD2. The trim removed 2 bases at V and 4 bases at J, leaving 3 bases unmatched. The CDR3 extends over 15 amino acids. Per germline, CDR1 LGHDT and CDR2 YNNKEL (reference sequence). CDR3 in DNA: TGTGCCAGCAGCCAAAGGCTAGCGGGAGCAGATACGCAGTATTTT. Its translation: CASSQRLAGADTQYF.

The chain links TRBV9 to TRBJ2-2; perhaps TRBD1 as D (5 bases). V was clipped by 0 bases and J by 8 bases, with 8 bases between them. Germline CDR1 reads SGDLS; CDR2 reads YYNGEE. The CDR3 extends over 13 amino acids. The CDR3 sequence is CASSVAPGGELFF. The CDR3 DNA sequence: TGTGCCAGCAGCGTAGCCCCAGGGGGGGAGCTGTTTTTT.

This chain connects TRBV9 to TRBJ2-3; 9 nucleotides align to TRBD1. This CDR3 is built from 16 residues. V lost 0 bases to trimming and J lost 1 base; unmatched junction nucleotides: 3. Germline CDR1 reads SGDLS; CDR2 reads YYNGEE. The CDR3 loop is CASSVARTGGTDTQYF. The CDR3 coding sequence is TGTGCCAGCAGCGTAGCGAGGACAGGGGGCACAGATACGCAGTATTTT.

V usage is TRBV30 and J usage is TRBJ1-5; the D gene is possibly TRBD1 (5 bases). Germline CDR1 GTSNPN, CDR2 SVGIG (reference sequence). Trimming cost V 1 base and J 5 bases, with 12 bases left between them. The CDR3 is 14 amino acids. The CDR3 DNA follows: TGTGCCTGGAGTGCAGGGCTCCCTTATCAGCCCCAGCATTTT. This encodes CAWSAGLPYQPQHF.

This CDR3 is CAINRQGDGYTF. The CDR3 DNA reads TGTGCCATCAACCGACAGGGAGATGGCTACACCTTC. The gene calls are TRBV10-3 and TRBJ1-2; 7 bases align to TRBD1. In germline, CDR1 is ENHRY, CDR2 SYGVKD. V trimming: 7 bases; J trimming: 6 bases; junction bases outside the gene matches: 5. The length of the CDR3 is 12 residues.

There are a few counts of this clone. The rearrangement joins TRBV10-3 to TRBJ2-3; no definite D call. V shed 0 bases and J shed 2 bases, with 12 bases lying between them. The germline gives CDR1 ENHRY, CDR2 SYGVKD. The CDR3 loop spans 16 amino acids. DNA for the CDR3: TGTGCCATCAGTGAGTCGTGGGCCCGATTCACAGATACGCAGTATTTT. Translated: CAISESWARFTDTQYF.

The chain links TRBV7-3 to TRBJ2-1, with D unclear. V lost 5 bases and J lost 6, with 14 bases in between. The CDR3 extends over 14 amino acids. Germline V gives CDR1 SGHTA, CDR2 FQGTGA. The DNA for the CDR3 is TGTGCCAGCAGCCCCGGAGCTTTGGGCAATGAGCAGTTCTTC. Translation gives CASSPGALGNEQFF.

This chain links TRBV11-1 with TRBJ2-1; tentative D call: TRBD2 (6 bases). V was pared by 5 bases and J by 1 base, with 12 bases between. Germline lookup yields CDR1 SGHAT and CDR2 FQDESV (reference sequence). This CDR3 spans 15 amino acids. CDR3: CASSAAGLSYNEQFF. CDR3 DNA: TGTGCCAGCAGCGCAGCGGGTCTTTCCTACAATGAGCAGTTCTTC.

The chain combines TRBV27 with TRBJ1-6; the D gene is possibly TRBD1 (6 bases). The CDR3 extends over 16 amino acids. V dropped 2 bases and J dropped 5 bases, with 13 bases sitting between them. Per the germline V gene, CDR1 is MNHEY and CDR2 is SMNVEV (reference sequence). CDR3 loop: CASSLRTVVNNSPLHF. The CDR3 DNA reads TGTGCCAGCAGTTTACGGACAGTCGTAAATAATTCACCCCTCCACTTT.

CDR3: CASSQLAGAEQFF. The CDR3 nucleotides read TGTGCCAGCTCCCAACTAGCGGGAGCTGAGCAGTTCTTC. The chain employs TRBV9 and TRBJ2-1; the match to TRBD2 covers 11 bases. From germline, CDR1 is SGDLS and CDR2 YYNGEE. This CDR3 has 13 amino acids. With 7 bases clipped from V and 9 bases from J, the junction kept 6 bases outside the gene matches.

The CDR3 here is CAIRPVWGGYGYTF. Here the CDR3 DNA reads TGTGCCATCAGACCAGTGTGGGGCGGCTATGGCTACACCTTC. The genes are TRBV10-3 and TRBJ1-2; D possibly corresponds to TRBD1 (5 bases). Germline V gives CDR1 ENHRY, CDR2 SYGVKD. There are 14 residues in the CDR3. V lost 6 bases to trimming and J lost 4 bases, with 15 bases between them.

The chain links TRBV7-9 to TRBJ2-2; D not certain. Germline V lookup: CDR1 SEHNR, CDR2 FQNEAQ (reference sequence). V was cut by 0 bases and J by 5 bases, with 7 bases left in between. This CDR3 contains 14 residues. The chain's CDR3 is CASSLASLTGELFF. The DNA for the CDR3 is TGTGCCAGCAGCTTAGCTAGCTTGACCGGGGAGCTGTTTTTT.

This clone was counted a few times. The CDR3: CASSLGVFVQVDGYTF. CDR3 DNA: TGTGCCAGCAGCTTGGGGGTTTTTGTACAGGTGGATGGCTACACCTTC. The chain has TRBV5-5 and TRBJ1-2, with D perhaps matching TRBD1 (5 bases). With 0 bases removed from V and 6 bases from J, the gap between germline ends came to 18 bases. CDR3 length: 16 residues. Germline V gene sequence: CDR1 SGHKS, CDR2 YYEKEE (reference sequence).

The V gene is TRBV7-3, the J gene TRBJ2-5; 8 nucleotides line up with TRBD2. V was pared by 4 bases and J by 1 base, with 8 bases of the junction left unmatched. The CDR3 is made up of 16 amino acids. CDR1 SGHTA and CDR2 FQGTGA come from the germline V gene. CDR3 sequence (DNA): TGTGCCAGCAGCTACGGCCGGGGGGGTACCCAAGAGACCCAGTACTTC. Translating gives CASSYGRGGTQETQYF.

The V call is TRBV19, the J call TRBJ1-1; D unclear. Germline V gene lookup returns CDR1 LNHDA and CDR2 SQIVND (reference sequence). CDR3 length: 17 amino acids. V lost 0 bases, J lost 0 bases, and 14 bases lay in between. The CDR3 spells CASSIDIWAEMNTEAFF. DNA for the CDR3: TGTGCCAGTAGTATAGATATCTGGGCAGAAATGAACACTGAAGCTTTCTTT.

V usage is TRBV28 and J usage is TRBJ1-6; TRBD1 matches 7 bases. Unmatched junction bases numbered 1, after V lost 2 bases and J lost 6 bases. The CDR3 is 14 amino acids. Germline CDR1 and CDR2: MDHEN and SYDVKM. CDR3 DNA sequence: TGTGCCAGCAGTTTAAGACAGGGTAATTCACCCCTCCACTTT. It encodes CASSLRQGNSPLHF.

The genes are TRBV19 and TRBJ1-5; 7 nucleotides line up with TRBD1. V gave up 4 bases and J gave up 1 base; unmatched junction bases: 10. The V gene's germline CDR1 is LNHDA and CDR2 SQIVND (reference sequence). The CDR3 has 17 residues. CDR3 DNA sequence: TGTGCCAGTAGTAATATGTGGGGGACAGCAAGCAATCAGCCCCAGCATTTT. It codes for CASSNMWGTASNQPQHF.